This TCR beta chain was retrieved from a study of shared clonotypes between healthy human individuals. CD8 cells regarded as naive lacked CD45RO, were positively chosen for CCR7, and omitted terminally differentiated effector memory CD45RA+ cells. Profiled with immunoSEQ multiplex PCR; TCRdb holds only in-frame clones, not every one. The data hold about 680,000 clones, with around 90% observed a single time. The specimen was naive CD8+ T cells sorted from blood. The sequence derives from a man aged 25 to 40 in good health.

CDR3 in DNA: TGTGCCAGCAGTTTCTCCTCCGGAGACAGGGCCTATGGCTACACCTTC. Residues: CASSFSSGDRAYGYTF. The rearrangement links TRBV27 to TRBJ1-2; 7 nucleotides match TRBD1. The germline V gene has CDR1 MNHEY and CDR2 SMNVEV (reference sequence). The trim removed 3 bases at V and 4 bases at J, leaving 11 bases unmatched. CDR3 length: 16 residues.